This T cell receptor (beta chain) was documented in a study of blood T cells in healthy people across ages (dated by TCRdb to about 2015). Broadly, across the study: In model experiments, template switching captured about one uniquely barcoded TCR beta cDNA molecule for every two T cells. Age-related changes in TCR beta repertoire diversity were measured in the study by deep sequencing normalized with unique cDNA molecular identifiers. Four age groups were formed from the donors: young (average roughly 15 years), middle-aged (approximately 39), aged (roughly 56) and long-lived (about 80). To avoid experimental bias, donors of different ages were randomly spread across the sequencing lanes. Using the same blood draw, the study looked at two additional independent replicas of 1 million unique cDNA reads for two donors, one aged 18 to 30 and the other aged 80 or older. Summary of the overall study and its limitations: As age increased, observed TCR beta diversity per million T cells dropped in a roughly linear way, and a significant reduction was already evident by age approximately 40. Compared with the aged group, the long-lived group had more naive CD4+ T cells, fewer expanded clones and increased TCR diversity, suggesting age selection. Estimates of total diversity based on one million sequenced T cells were regarded as lower bounds and as underestimates. Bulk unsorted PBMC profiling prevented conclusive comparison of naive and antigen-experienced compartments. The CMV infection status of donors was not known, potentially confounding age-related changes in expanded clonotypes. There was a strong correlation between observed TCR beta diversity and the percentage of naive T cells measured by flow cytometry.

Donors were 39 systemically healthy Caucasian individuals from Russia aged roughly 6 to 90 years. Each donor gave around 9 milliliters of peripheral blood, collected into EDTA-treated Vacutainer tubes. PBMCs were isolated by Ficoll-Paque density-gradient centrifugation, with at least 7 million obtained per sample. Trizol reagent was used to extract total RNA from PBMCs, with at least 6 micrograms per sample. The percentages of naive CD45RAhigh/CD27high T cells were determined by flow cytometry on a PBMC aliquot from every donor. Library construction relied on 5' RACE. The sequencer was an Illumina HiSeq 2500. The second PCR ran for about 7 to 11 cycles and used a J-beta primer mix along with a sample-barcoded 5' primer. Each TCR beta cDNA molecule received a unique molecular identifier from a template-switch 5' adaptor carrying 12 random nucleotides. Each sample yielded at least 2.5 million CDR3-containing paired-end reads. All of the RNA was converted into first-strand cDNA using the Mint cDNA synthesis kit, with a TRBC-specific oligonucleotide serving as the primer. Following uracil-DNA glycosylase treatment, a first 18-cycle PCR with universal primers M1SS and BC2_uni_R was performed on all cDNA. The paper's processing steps were these. Each sample was normalized by randomly selecting 1 million high-quality reads, each carrying a distinct molecular identifier. Instead of being binned into consensus sequences, reads with shared molecular identifiers were discarded. CDR3 identification, clonotype clustering and error correction used MiTCR with a Q25 quality threshold and the strictest error-elimination algorithm. Lower-bound total TCR beta diversity was estimated with a nonparametric unseen species model using Euler transformation. The raw public reads went through TCRdb reprocessing: fastp at Q25, MiXCR clone calling, in-frame beta chains kept. Every entry covers one CDR3 protein and lists the most common genes and DNA from its rows. TCRdb's processing, not the authors', yielded these V and J calls. The sample table holds roughly 900,000 distinct CDR3 sequences, of which 40% to 60% were seen once. The top ten hold around 15% of the sample.

Details on this clonotype: The antigen this receptor binds is unknown. Base qualities were left out, and no much larger clone turns up one base away.

The CDR3 measures 16 amino acids from cysteine to phenylalanine. Only the CDR3 portion is preserved as DNA: 48 bases, with reading frame beginning at the first base. Sequences MGHRA (CDR1) and YSYEKL (CDR2) are obtained from the germline V gene. Trimming leaves V shorter by 2 bases and J shorter by 8 bases, with the junction holding 11 bases beyond the gene matches. The chain uses TRBV4-1 and TRBJ2-1; 8 of the junction bases match TRBD1. This receptor was taken from a man aged 30 to 39 in good health. Material: blood. The DNA reads TGCGCCAGCAGCCAACCCTCCCGGGACAGGCGAGATGAGCAGTTCTTC. This yields the protein CASSQPSRDRRDEQFF.